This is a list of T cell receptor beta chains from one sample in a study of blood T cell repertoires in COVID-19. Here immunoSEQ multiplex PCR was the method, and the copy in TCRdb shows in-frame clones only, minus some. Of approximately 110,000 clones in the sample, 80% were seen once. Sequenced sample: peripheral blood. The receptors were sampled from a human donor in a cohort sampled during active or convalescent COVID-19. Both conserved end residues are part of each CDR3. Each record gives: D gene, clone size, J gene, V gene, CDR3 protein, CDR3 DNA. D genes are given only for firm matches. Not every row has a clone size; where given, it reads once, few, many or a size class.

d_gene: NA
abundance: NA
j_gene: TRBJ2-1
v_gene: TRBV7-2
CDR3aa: CASSLDRVSSYNEQFF
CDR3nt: TGTGCCAGCAGCTTAGACAGGGTAAGCTCCTACAATGAGCAGTTCTTC

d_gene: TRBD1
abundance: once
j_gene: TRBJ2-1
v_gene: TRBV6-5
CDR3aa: CASSPWTGEKEEQFF
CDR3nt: TGTGCCAGCAGCCCATGGACAGGGGAAAAGGAGGAGCAGTTCTTC

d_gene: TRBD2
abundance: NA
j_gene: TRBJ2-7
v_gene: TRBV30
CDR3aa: CAWSSIAGGRDEQYF
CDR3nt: TGTGCCTGGAGCTCGATAGCGGGAGGGCGAGACGAGCAGTACTTC

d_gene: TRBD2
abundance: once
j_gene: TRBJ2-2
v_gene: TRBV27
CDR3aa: CASTNRRTSGTGELFF
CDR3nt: TGTGCCAGCACCAACCGACGGACTAGCGGCACCGGGGAGCTGTTTTTT

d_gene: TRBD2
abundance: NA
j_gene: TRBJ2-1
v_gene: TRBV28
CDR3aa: CASTGTSGYNEQFF
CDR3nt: TGTGCCAGTACAGGGACTAGCGGCTACAATGAGCAGTTCTTC

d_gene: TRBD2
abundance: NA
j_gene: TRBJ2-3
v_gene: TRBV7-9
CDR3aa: CASSLAPIAGGTDTQYF
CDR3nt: TGTGCCAGCAGCTTAGCGCCCATAGCGGGAGGGACAGATACGCAGTATTTT

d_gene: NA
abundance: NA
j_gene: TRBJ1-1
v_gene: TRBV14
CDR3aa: CASSLAKWNTEAFF
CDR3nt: TGTGCCAGCAGCCTGGCAAAGTGGAACACTGAAGCTTTCTTT

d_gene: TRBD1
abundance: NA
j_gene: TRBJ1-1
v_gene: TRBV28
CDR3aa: CASRKLRGAEVDTEAFF
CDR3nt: TGTGCCAGCAGAAAGCTCAGGGGGGCCGAGGTAGACACTGAAGCTTTCTTT

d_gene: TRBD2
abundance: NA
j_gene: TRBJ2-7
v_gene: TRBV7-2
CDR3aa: CASSLEGGNEQYF
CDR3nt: TGTGCCAGCAGCTTAGAGGGAGGGAACGAGCAGTACTTC

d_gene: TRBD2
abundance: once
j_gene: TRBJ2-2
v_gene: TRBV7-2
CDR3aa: CASSLGLAGGNTGELFF
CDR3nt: TGTGCCAGCAGCTTAGGGCTAGCGGGAGGGAACACCGGGGAGCTGTTTTTT

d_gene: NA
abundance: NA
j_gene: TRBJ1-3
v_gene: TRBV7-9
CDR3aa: CASSPTGSGNTIYF
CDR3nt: TGTGCCAGCAGCCCGACAGGCTCTGGAAACACCATATATTTT

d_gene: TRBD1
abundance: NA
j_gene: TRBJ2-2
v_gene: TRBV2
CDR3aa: CASSRDRGWTGELFF
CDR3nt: TGTGCCAGCAGTCGTGACAGGGGGTGGACCGGGGAGCTGTTTTTT

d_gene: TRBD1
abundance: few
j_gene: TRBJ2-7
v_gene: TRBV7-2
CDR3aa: CASSLGRQGPYEQYF
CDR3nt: TGTGCCAGCAGCTTAGGAAGACAGGGCCCTTACGAGCAGTACTTC

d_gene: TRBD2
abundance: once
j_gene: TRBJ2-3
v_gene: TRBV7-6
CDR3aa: CASSPRTSGVADTQYF
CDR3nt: TGTGCCAGCAGCCCGCGGACTAGCGGGGTGGCAGATACGCAGTATTTT

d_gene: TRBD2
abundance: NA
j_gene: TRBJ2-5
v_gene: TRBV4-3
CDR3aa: CASSQDISGRPGTQYF
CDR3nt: TGCGCCAGCAGCCAAGATATTAGCGGGAGGCCCGGGACCCAGTACTTC

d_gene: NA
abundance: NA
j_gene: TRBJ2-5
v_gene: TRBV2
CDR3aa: CASRQGRETQYF
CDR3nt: TGTGCCAGCAGACAGGGAAGAGAGACCCAGTACTTC

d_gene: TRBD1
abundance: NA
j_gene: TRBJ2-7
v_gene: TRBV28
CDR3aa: CAALGVQGAPYEQYF
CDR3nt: TGTGCCGCCTTAGGGGTACAGGGGGCACCCTACGAGCAGTACTTC

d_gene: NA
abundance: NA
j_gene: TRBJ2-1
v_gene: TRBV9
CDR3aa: CASSVPNPSSARDSWTYNEQFF
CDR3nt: TGTGCCAGCAGCGTACCGAATCCTTCTAGCGCTCGGGATAGCTGGACCTACAATGAGCAGTTCTTC

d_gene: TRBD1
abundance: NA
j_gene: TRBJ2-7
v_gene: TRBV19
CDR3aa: CASSTQWTGVVF
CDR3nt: TGTGCCAGTAGTACCCAATGGACAGGGGTCGTATTC

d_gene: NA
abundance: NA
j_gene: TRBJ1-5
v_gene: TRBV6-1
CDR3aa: CASSVPRGASPQPQHF
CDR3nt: TGTGCCAGCAGTGTACCCAGGGGCGCTTCCCCTCAGCCCCAGCATTTT

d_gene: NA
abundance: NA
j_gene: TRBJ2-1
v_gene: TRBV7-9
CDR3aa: CASSLDGAGPYNEQFF
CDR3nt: TGTGCCAGCAGCTTAGATGGGGCAGGACCATACAATGAGCAGTTCTTC

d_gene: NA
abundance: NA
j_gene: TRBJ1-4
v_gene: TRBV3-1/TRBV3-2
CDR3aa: CASSRLEKLFF
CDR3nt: TGTGCCAGCAGCCGTCTAGAAAAACTGTTTTTT

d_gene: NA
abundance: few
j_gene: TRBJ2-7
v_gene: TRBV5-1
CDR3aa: CASSNSGYEQYF
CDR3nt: TGCGCCAGCAGCAACAGTGGCTACGAGCAGTACTTC

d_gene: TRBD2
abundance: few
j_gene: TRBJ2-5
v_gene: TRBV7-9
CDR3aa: CASSLAGGGQETQYF
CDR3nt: TGTGCCAGCAGCTTGGCGGGAGGCGGACAAGAGACCCAGTACTTC

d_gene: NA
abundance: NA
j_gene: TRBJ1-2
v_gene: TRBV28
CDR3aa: CASSTVGEGGGGYTF
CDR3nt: TGTGCCAGCAGTACAGTAGGAGAGGGCGGAGGTGGCTACACCTTC

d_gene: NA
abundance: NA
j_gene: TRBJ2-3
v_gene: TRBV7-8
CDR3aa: CASSSGQKSTDTQYF
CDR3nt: TGTGCCAGCAGCTCTGGACAGAAAAGCACAGATACGCAGTATTTT